A selection of T cell receptor beta chains follows, all from one sample in a study of cytomegalovirus exposure and HLA in healthy donors. The protocol was immunoSEQ multiplex PCR, while the TCRdb copy is restricted to in-frame clones and leaves out a portion. The sample has more than 95,000 clones, 81% seen once; the top ten hold about 3.9%. The source material was PBMCs. These receptor sequences come from a woman aged 25 to 39 in good health and CMV-seronegative. The CDR3 runs from the conserved cysteine through the conserved F or W. The order of the fields is J gene, D gene, clone size, V gene, CDR3 protein, CDR3 DNA. A D gene is named only where the DNA matches it firmly. Expanded clones are given a class, and other clones once, few, many or no size at all.

TRBJ2-7 | TRBD2 | - | TRBV11-2 | CASSLALAGLSYEQYF | TGTGCCAGCAGCTTAGCACTAGCGGGCCTCTCCTACGAGCAGTACTTC
TRBJ2-2 | - | - | TRBV7-9 | CASSLPPGELFF | TGTGCCAGCAGCTTACCTCCCGGGGAGCTGTTTTTT
TRBJ1-2 | TRBD1 | few | TRBV6-1 | CASRGGTGYGYTF | TGTGCCAGCAGGGGGGGGACAGGCTATGGCTACACCTTC
TRBJ2-1 | - | - | TRBV27 | CASSFMGHSGAQQFF | TGTGCCAGCAGTTTCATGGGACACTCAGGGGCCCAGCAGTTCTTC
TRBJ2-7 | - | - | TRBV10-3 | CASRQFNEQYF | TGTGCCTCTCGACAGTTCAACGAGCAGTACTTC
TRBJ2-3 | TRBD2 | - | TRBV15 | CATSRDWRTSGSSEDTQYF | TGTGCCACCAGCAGAGATTGGAGGACTAGCGGGAGTAGTGAGGATACGCAGTATTTT
TRBJ2-1 | - | - | TRBV27 | CATTPKGLVGSYNEQFF | TGTGCCACCACCCCCAAGGGGCTGGTTGGCTCCTACAATGAGCAGTTCTTC
TRBJ2-7 | TRBD2 | once | TRBV19 | CASSRLATYEQYF | TGTGCCAGTAGTAGACTAGCAACCTACGAGCAGTACTTC
TRBJ1-1 | - | - | TRBV30 | CAWSARIANTEAFF | TGTGCCTGGAGTGCGCGCATTGCGAACACTGAAGCTTTCTTT
TRBJ1-2 | - | - | TRBV28 | CASSLHGILFYGYTF | TGTGCCAGCAGTTTACACGGGATACTTTTCTATGGCTACACCTTC
TRBJ2-2 | TRBD2 | - | TRBV10-3 | CAILDAGTSGRADTGELFF | TGTGCCATCCTGGACGCGGGGACTAGCGGGAGGGCCGACACCGGGGAGCTGTTTTTT
TRBJ1-1 | - | - | TRBV30 | CAWHAPMEAFF | TGTGCCTGGCATGCCCCTATGGAGGCTTTCTTT
TRBJ2-2 | - | - | TRBV5-6 | CASSLGLANTGELFF | TGTGCCAGCAGCTTGGGATTAGCGAACACCGGGGAGCTGTTTTTT
TRBJ2-1 | - | few | TRBV10-1 | CASSGGNNEQFF | TGCGCCAGCAGCGGCGGGAATAATGAGCAGTTCTTC
TRBJ2-7 | - | few | TRBV5-4 | CASSLQGSRYEQYF | TGTGCCAGCAGCTTGCAGGGATCGCGCTACGAGCAGTACTTC
TRBJ2-6 | TRBD2 | - | TRBV9 | CASSVVLAGGPGVLTF | TGTGCCAGCAGCGTAGTGCTAGCGGGAGGGCCTGGCGTCCTGACTTTC
TRBJ2-7 | TRBD1 | - | TRBV5-1 | CASSQPGQVPREQYF | TGCGCCAGCAGTCAGCCGGGACAGGTCCCCCGGGAGCAGTACTTC
TRBJ2-7 | TRBD2 | - | TRBV5-1 | CASSSTSNYEQYF | TGCGCCAGCAGCTCGACTAGCAACTACGAGCAGTACTTC
TRBJ1-1 | - | - | TRBV9 | CASSVQTGTEAFF | TGTGCCAGCAGCGTACAGACAGGCACTGAAGCTTTCTTT
TRBJ1-1 | - | - | TRBV9 | CASSVGAGMNTEAFF | TGTGCCAGCAGCGTAGGGGCAGGGATGAACACTGAAGCTTTCTTT
TRBJ2-5 | TRBD1 | - | TRBV6-1 | CASSEAPDRGRETQYF | TGTGCCAGCAGTGAAGCACCTGACAGGGGGCGGGAGACCCAGTACTTC
TRBJ2-7 | - | few | TRBV27 | CASSILLSGYEQYF | TGTGCCAGCAGTATCCTACTATCCGGCTACGAGCAGTACTTC
TRBJ1-2 | - | - | TRBV27 | CASSSTGPYYGYTF | TGTGCCAGCAGTTCCACAGGGCCATACTATGGCTACACCTTC
TRBJ2-3 | - | - | TRBV29-1 | CSVETDGPDTQYF | TGCAGCGTTGAAACAGACGGCCCAGATACGCAGTATTTT
TRBJ1-2 | - | once | TRBV30 | CARRLVNYGYTF | TGTGCCAGGAGGCTAGTAAACTATGGCTACACCTTC
TRBJ2-3 | TRBD2 | once | TRBV5-4 | CASTWTSGSRTDTQYF | TGTGCCTCCACGTGGACTAGCGGGAGTAGGACAGATACGCAGTATTTT
TRBJ1-2 | - | - | TRBV5-4 | CASSLPQGRGGYTF | TGTGCCAGCAGCTTGCCCCAGGGGAGAGGTGGCTACACCTTC
TRBJ2-7 | TRBD1 | - | TRBV6-1 | CASSATGDGEQYF | TGTGCCAGCAGTGCGACAGGGGATGGCGAGCAGTACTTC
TRBJ1-5 | - | once | TRBV28 | CASSFQGLSNQPQHF | TGTGCCAGCAGTTTCCAGGGGTTGAGCAATCAGCCCCAGCATTTT
TRBJ2-7 | TRBD2 | - | TRBV4-1 | CASSQESSGRSYEQYF | TGCGCCAGCAGCCAAGAGAGTAGCGGGAGATCCTACGAGCAGTACTTC
TRBJ2-1 | TRBD1 | - | TRBV5-1 | CASNLGQGRNNEQFF | TGCGCCAGCAATTTGGGACAGGGTAGGAACAATGAGCAGTTCTTC
TRBJ2-3 | - | few | TRBV7-3 | CASSFGTRSTDTQYF | TGTGCCAGCAGCTTCGGGACACGTAGCACAGATACGCAGTATTTT
TRBJ2-2 | - | - | TRBV2 | CASSLGNTGELFF | TGTGCCAGCAGCCTAGGGAACACCGGGGAGCTGTTTTTT
TRBJ2-7 | TRBD1 | few | TRBV6-5 | CASRTGGNVYEQYF | TGTGCCAGCAGGACAGGGGGCAATGTCTACGAGCAGTACTTC
TRBJ2-2 | TRBD2 | - | TRBV5-6 | CASSLPGLAGGDGELFF | TGTGCCAGCAGCCTGCCGGGACTAGCGGGAGGGGACGGGGAGCTGTTTTTT
TRBJ1-2 | TRBD1 | - | TRBV10-1 | CASSAGTGYGYTF | TGCGCCAGCAGTGCCGGGACAGGGTATGGCTACACCTTC
TRBJ2-5 | TRBD1 | - | TRBV27 | CASTPGQGARETQYF | TGTGCCAGCACCCCCGGACAGGGGGCGAGAGAGACCCAGTACTTC
TRBJ2-3 | - | - | TRBV5-1 | CASSLSLTSTDTQYF | TGCGCCAGCAGCTTGTCCCTGACTAGCACAGATACGCAGTATTTT
TRBJ1-2 | - | - | TRBV7-8 | CASSHRGRNYGYTF | TGTGCCAGCAGCCACAGAGGGCGTAACTATGGCTACACCTTC
TRBJ2-3 | TRBD2 | - | TRBV28 | CASSYTIGTSGHTQYF | TGTGCCAGCAGTTATACGATCGGGACTAGCGGCCATACGCAGTATTTT
TRBJ1-1 | - | once | TRBV28 | CAFTQGTEAFF | TGTGCCTTTACTCAGGGAACTGAAGCTTTCTTT
TRBJ1-3 | - | once | TRBV5-5 | CASSSSGESGNTIYF | TGTGCCAGCAGCTCCAGTGGTGAATCTGGAAACACCATATATTTT
TRBJ2-7 | - | - | TRBV7-9 | CASSFGLASYGQCF | TGTGCCAGCAGCTTCGGACTGGCCTCCTACGGGCAGTGCTTC
TRBJ1-5 | TRBD1 | - | TRBV19 | CASSRGQVNQPQHF | TGTGCCAGTAGTAGGGGACAGGTCAATCAGCCCCAGCATTTT
TRBJ2-7 | TRBD2 | - | TRBV2 | CASSPYRLAGNKDEQYF | TGTGCCAGCAGTCCCTACCGACTAGCGGGAAATAAGGACGAGCAGTACTTC
TRBJ2-1 | - | - | TRBV6-5 | CASSYRGRVNEQFF | TGTGCCAGCAGTTACAGGGGCAGGGTAAATGAGCAGTTCTTC
TRBJ2-7 | TRBD1 | - | TRBV19 | CATRQGLGGYEQYF | TGTGCCACCCGACAGGGTCTCGGCGGCTACGAGCAGTACTTC
TRBJ2-1 | - | - | TRBV20-1 | CSARGRNEQFF | TGCAGTGCTAGGGGGAGGAATGAGCAGTTCTTC
TRBJ1-2 | TRBD1 | - | TRBV4-1 | CASSQETGGDYGYTF | TGCGCCAGCAGCCAAGAGACAGGGGGCGACTATGGCTACACCTTC
TRBJ2-7 | - | - | TRBV6-8 | CASSPRQEQYF | TGTGCCAGCAGCCCCCGACAAGAGCAGTACTTC
TRBJ2-1 | - | - | TRBV30 | CAWSVRRGYNEQFF | TGTGCCTGGAGTGTGCGACGGGGATACAATGAGCAGTTCTTC
TRBJ1-4 | - | - | TRBV18 | CASQDSPVVREKLFF | TGTGCCAGCCAAGACAGCCCCGTTGTCCGCGAAAAACTGTTTTTT
TRBJ2-1 | TRBD2 | once | TRBV9 | CASSPHWAGGYNEQFF | TGTGCCAGCAGCCCCCACTGGGCGGGAGGTTACAATGAGCAGTTCTTC
TRBJ2-7 | TRBD2 | - | TRBV7-2 | CASSSLAGGLSEQYF | TGTGCCAGCAGCTCCCTAGCGGGAGGGTTGAGCGAGCAGTACTTC
TRBJ2-4 | - | once | TRBV19 | CASSIDPIGGLKNIQYF | TGTGCCAGTAGTATAGATCCCATTGGCGGACTTAAAAACATTCAGTACTTC
TRBJ2-2 | TRBD2 | - | TRBV7-2 | CASSLVAGVVGGELFF | TGTGCCAGCAGCTTAGTTGCGGGAGTCGTGGGCGGGGAGCTGTTTTTT
TRBJ2-1 | - | few | TRBV10-2 | CASSLESSYNEQFF | TGCGCCAGCAGCCTGGAGAGCTCCTACAATGAGCAGTTCTTC
TRBJ2-1 | TRBD1 | - | TRBV6-6 | CASSSQGTEQFF | TGTGCCAGCAGTTCACAGGGGACTGAGCAGTTCTTC